The T cell receptor (beta chain) under discussion was sequenced for a study of cytomegalovirus exposure and HLA in healthy donors. PCR used 60 Vbeta primers and 13 Jbeta primers. TCRdb's copy holds only in-frame clones and misses some; the assay was immunoSEQ multiplex PCR. The sample comprises 100,000 to 150,000 clones, over 15% of which are singletons, and approximately 2.9% rests with the top ten. Trimming left V 5 bases short and J 0 bases short, with 17 bases between. The CDR3 runs to 17 residues. Germline CDR1 and CDR2: SEHNR and FQNEAQ (reference sequence). Regarding the study as a whole: When the data were analyzed later, several of the most significant clusters appeared to be linked to common viral pathogens. A missense variant in DCLRE1C was later tied to TCR beta V- and J-gene trimming. When analyzed later, the rates of TCR association showed variation by HLA locus, with DRB1 the most and HLA-C the fewest.

This clone was detected only a few times. Its antigen remains unidentified. Material for sequencing was PBMCs. The sequence was obtained from a female donor in good health and CMV-seropositive. The chain recombines TRBV7-9 with TRBJ1-3; no firm D call. CDR3 in DNA: TGTGCCAGCAGCCCCTTAGGCGCGGGAAGCTCTGGAAACACCATATATTTT. Residues: CASSPLGAGSSGNTIYF.